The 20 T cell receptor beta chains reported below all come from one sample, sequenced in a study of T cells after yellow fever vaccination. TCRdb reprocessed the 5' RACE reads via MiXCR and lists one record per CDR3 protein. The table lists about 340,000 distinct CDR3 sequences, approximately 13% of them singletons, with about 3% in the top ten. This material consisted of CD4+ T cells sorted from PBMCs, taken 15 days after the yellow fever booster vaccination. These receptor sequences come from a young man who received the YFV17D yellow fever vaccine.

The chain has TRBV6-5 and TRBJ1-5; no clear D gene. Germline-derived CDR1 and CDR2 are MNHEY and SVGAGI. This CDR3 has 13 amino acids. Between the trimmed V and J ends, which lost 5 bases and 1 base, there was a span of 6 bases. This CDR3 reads CASSDKSNQPQHF. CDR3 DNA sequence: TGTGCCAGCAGTGATAAGAGCAATCAGCCCCAGCATTTT.

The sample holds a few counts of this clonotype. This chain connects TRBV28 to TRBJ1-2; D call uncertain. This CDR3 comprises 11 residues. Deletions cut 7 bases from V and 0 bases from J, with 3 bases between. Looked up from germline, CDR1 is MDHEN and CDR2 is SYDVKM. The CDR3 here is CASTANYGYTF. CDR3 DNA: TGTGCCAGCACAGCTAACTATGGCTACACCTTC.

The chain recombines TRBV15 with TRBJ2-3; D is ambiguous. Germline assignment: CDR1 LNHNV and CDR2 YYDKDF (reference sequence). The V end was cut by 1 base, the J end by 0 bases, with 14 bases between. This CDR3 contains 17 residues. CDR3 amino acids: CATSRAVTASSTDTQYF. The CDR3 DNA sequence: TGTGCCACCAGCAGAGCCGTGACGGCGTCTAGCACAGATACGCAGTATTTT.

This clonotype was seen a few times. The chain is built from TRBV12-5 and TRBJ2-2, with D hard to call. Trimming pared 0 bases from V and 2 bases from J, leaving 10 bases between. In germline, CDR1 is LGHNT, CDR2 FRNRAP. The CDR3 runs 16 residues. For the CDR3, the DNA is TGTGCTAGTGGTTTGGTTTACAGCCCCAACACCGGGGAGCTGTTTTTT. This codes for CASGLVYSPNTGELFF.

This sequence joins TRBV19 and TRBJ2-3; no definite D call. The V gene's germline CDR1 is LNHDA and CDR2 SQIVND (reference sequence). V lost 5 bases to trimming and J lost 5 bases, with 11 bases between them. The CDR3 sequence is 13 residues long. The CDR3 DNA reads TGTGCCAGTAGTGTCCTCAACGAAGATACGCAGTATTTT. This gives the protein CASSVLNEDTQYF.

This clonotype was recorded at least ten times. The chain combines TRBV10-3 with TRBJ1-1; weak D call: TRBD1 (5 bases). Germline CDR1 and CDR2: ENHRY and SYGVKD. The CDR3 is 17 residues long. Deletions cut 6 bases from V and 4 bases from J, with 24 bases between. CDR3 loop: CAIRTLTKAGRGTEAFF. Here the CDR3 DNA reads TGTGCCATCAGAACCCTGACAAAGGCAGGGCGCGGCACTGAAGCTTTCTTT.

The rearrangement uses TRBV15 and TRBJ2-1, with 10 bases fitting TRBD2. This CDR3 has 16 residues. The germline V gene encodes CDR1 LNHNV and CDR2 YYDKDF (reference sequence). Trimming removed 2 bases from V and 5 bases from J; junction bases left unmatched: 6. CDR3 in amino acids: CATSRLPGLANNEQFF. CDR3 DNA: TGTGCCACCAGCAGACTCCCGGGACTAGCGAACAATGAGCAGTTCTTC. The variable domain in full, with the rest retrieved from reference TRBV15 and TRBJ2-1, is DAMVIQNPRYQVTQFGKPVTLSCSQTLNHNVMYWYQQKSSQAPKLLFHYYDKDFNNEADTPDNFQSRRPNTSFCFLDIRSPGLGDTAMYLCATSRLPGLANNEQFFGPGTRLTVL.

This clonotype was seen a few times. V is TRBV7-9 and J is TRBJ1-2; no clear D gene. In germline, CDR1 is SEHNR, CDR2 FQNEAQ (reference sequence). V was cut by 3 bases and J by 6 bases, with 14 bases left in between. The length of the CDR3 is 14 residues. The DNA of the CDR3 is TGTGCCAGCAGCTTTCTTGAGGAGGTGGATGGCTACACCTTC. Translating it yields CASSFLEEVDGYTF.

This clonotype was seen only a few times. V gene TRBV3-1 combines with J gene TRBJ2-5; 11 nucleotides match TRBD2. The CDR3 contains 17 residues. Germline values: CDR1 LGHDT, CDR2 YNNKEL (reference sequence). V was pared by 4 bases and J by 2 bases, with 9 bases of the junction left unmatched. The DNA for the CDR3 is TGTGCCAGCAGCCGCGTAGCGGGGGGGCCGTCTCAAGAGACCCAGTACTTC. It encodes CASSRVAGGPSQETQYF.

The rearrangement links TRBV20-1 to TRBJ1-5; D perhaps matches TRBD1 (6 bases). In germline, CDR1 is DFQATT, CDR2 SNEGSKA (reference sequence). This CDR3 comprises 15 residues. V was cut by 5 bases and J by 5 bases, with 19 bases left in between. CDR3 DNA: TGCAGTGCTTCCCTTGCGGGGGCCTACCATCAGCCCCAGCATTTT. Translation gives CSASLAGAYHQPQHF.

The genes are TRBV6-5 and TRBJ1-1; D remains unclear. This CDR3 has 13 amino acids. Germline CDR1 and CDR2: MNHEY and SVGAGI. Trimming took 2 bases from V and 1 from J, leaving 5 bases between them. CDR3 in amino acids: CASSYTTNTEAFF. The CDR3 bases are TGTGCCAGCAGTTACACAACGAACACTGAAGCTTTCTTT.

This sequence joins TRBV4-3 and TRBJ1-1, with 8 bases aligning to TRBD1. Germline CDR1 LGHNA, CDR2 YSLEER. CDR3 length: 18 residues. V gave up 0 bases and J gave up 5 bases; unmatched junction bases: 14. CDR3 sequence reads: CASSQDPGGQVGRTEAFF. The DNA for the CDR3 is TGCGCCAGCAGCCAAGACCCCGGGGGACAGGTGGGGCGGACTGAAGCTTTCTTT.

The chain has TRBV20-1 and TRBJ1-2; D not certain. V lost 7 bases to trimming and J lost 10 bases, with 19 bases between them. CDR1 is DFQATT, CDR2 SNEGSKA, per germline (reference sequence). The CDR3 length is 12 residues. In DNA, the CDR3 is TGCAGTGGAGTCATGACCACCGCACCCTACACCTTC. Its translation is CSGVMTTAPYTF.

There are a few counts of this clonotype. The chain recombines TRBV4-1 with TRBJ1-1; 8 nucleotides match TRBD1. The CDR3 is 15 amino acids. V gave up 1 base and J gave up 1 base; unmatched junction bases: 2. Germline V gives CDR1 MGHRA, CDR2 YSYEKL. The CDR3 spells CASSQGQGRNTEAFF. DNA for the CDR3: TGCGCCAGCAGCCAAGGACAGGGGAGGAACACTGAAGCTTTCTTT.

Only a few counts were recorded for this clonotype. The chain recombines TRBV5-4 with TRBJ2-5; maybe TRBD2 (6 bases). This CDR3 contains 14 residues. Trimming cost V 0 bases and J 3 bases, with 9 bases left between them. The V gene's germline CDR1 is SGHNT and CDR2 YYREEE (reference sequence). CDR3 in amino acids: CASSLEVAEETQYF. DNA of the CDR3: TGTGCCAGCAGCTTGGAAGTAGCGGAAGAGACCCAGTACTTC.

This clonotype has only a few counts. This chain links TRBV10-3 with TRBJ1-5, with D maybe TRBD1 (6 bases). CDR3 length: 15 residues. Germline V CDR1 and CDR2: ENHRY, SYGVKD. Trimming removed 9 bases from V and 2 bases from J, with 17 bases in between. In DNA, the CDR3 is TGTGCCATTGCGCCGGGAGCAGGGGGCAATCAGCCCCAGCATTTT. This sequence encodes CAIAPGAGGNQPQHF.

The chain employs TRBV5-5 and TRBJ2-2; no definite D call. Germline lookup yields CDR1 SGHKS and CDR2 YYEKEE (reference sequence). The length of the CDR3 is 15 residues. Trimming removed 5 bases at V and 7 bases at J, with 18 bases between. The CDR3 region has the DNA TGTGCCAGCAGGACGGTTTCGGGCTGGGGCGGGGAGCTGTTTTTT. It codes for CASRTVSGWGGELFF.

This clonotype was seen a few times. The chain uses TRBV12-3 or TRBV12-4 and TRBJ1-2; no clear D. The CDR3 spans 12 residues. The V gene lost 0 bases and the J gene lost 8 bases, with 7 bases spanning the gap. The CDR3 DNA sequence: TGTGCCAGCAGTTTAGCAGCAGAAGGCTACACCTTC. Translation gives CASSLAAEGYTF.

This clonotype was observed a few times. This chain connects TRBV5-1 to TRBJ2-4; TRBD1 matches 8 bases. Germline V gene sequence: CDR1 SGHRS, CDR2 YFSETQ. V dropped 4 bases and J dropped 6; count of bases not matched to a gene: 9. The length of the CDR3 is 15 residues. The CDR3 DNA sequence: TGCGCCAGCAGCCCTACCGGACAGGGTATAAACATTCAGTACTTC. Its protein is CASSPTGQGINIQYF.

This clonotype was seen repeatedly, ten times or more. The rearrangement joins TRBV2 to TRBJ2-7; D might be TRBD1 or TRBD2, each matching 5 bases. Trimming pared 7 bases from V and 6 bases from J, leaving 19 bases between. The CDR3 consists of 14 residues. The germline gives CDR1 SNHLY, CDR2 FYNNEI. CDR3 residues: CASKGEGTTPEQYF. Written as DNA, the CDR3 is TGTGCCAGCAAGGGAGAGGGGACCACTCCCGAGCAGTACTTC.